This TCR beta chain stems from a study of lymphopenia after photon versus proton radiotherapy. Assay used: immunoSEQ multiplex PCR; TCRdb lists only in-frame clones, some missing. The sample contains about 83,000 clones, around 83% of which appear only once. V lost 3 bases and J lost 0; bases outside the gene matches: 6. Germline V CDR1 and CDR2: SGHTA, FQGNSA. CDR3 length equals 17 residues. This chain joins TRBV7-2 and TRBJ2-4, with TRBD2 matching 9 bases. The TCR was taken from a man aged 55 to 69 with pancreatic cancer. The specimen comprised peripheral blood, sampled from a patient treated with proton-based radiotherapy. The DNA for the CDR3 is TGTGCCAGCAGCTTGGGGACTAGCCTAATAGCCAAAAACATTCAGTACTTC. Translating it yields CASSLGTSLIAKNIQYF.